Below are 25 T cell receptor beta chains sequenced from a single sample in a study of CD8+CD57+ T cells in acquired aplastic anemia. Patients who underwent sequencing had shown CD8+CD57+ cell expansion by flow cytometry. The use of genomic DNA as template underpinned the TCR beta VDJ and CDR3 profiling. TCRdb recomputed calls from the reads with MiXCR, one row per CDR3 protein. The sample has under 500,000 distinct CDR3 sequences, over 25% seen once. Sequenced sample: sorted CD4+, CD8+, or CD8+CD57+ T cells (not recorded which) from PBMCs. The receptors were gathered from a human donor with aplastic anemia.

This clonotype was seen at least ten times. The chain has TRBV20-1 and TRBJ2-7, with 13 bases aligning to TRBD2. J was trimmed by 4 bases and V by 1 base; bases with no gene match: 10. The germline gives CDR1 DFQATT, CDR2 SNEGSKA (reference sequence). The CDR3 is made up of 17 amino acids. The CDR3: CSARATGLAGRMYEQYF. Here the CDR3 DNA reads TGCAGTGCTAGAGCTACGGGACTAGCGGGGCGCATGTACGAGCAGTACTTC.

The V gene is TRBV7-2, the J gene TRBJ2-3; TRBD2 might be the D (6 bases). The CDR3 spans 16 residues. Trimming pared 1 base from V and 1 base from J, leaving 12 bases between. Germline V gene sequence: CDR1 SGHTA, CDR2 FQGNSA. In DNA, the CDR3 is TGTGCCAGCAGCTTAGTGGGCGGGATGCGCACAGATACGCAGTATTTT. Its translation: CASSLVGGMRTDTQYF.

This clonotype was found many times. V gene TRBV7-9 combines with J gene TRBJ2-7; D gene ambiguous. The CDR3 is 14 residues long. Trimming stripped 0 bases from V and 3 bases from J, with 9 bases between. Germline values: CDR1 SEHNR, CDR2 FQNEAQ (reference sequence). DNA of the CDR3: TGTGCCAGCAGCTTAGCGGAGCAATACTACGAGCAGTACTTC. It specifies CASSLAEQYYEQYF.

This clonotype has a handful of counts. The chain combines TRBV5-1 with TRBJ1-2; D gene uncertain. The V and J ends lost 0 bases and 3 bases respectively, with 15 bases between them. Germline V gives CDR1 SGHRS, CDR2 YFSETQ. This CDR3 region has 16 residues. CDR3: CASSLDVRSTYYGYTF. The CDR3 region has the DNA TGCGCCAGCAGCTTGGACGTACGGTCCACATACTATGGCTACACCTTC.

The rearrangement uses TRBV7-9 and TRBJ1-1; D is perhaps TRBD1 (6 bases). There are 15 residues in the CDR3. Germline V gene sequence: CDR1 SEHNR, CDR2 FQNEAQ (reference sequence). Trimming pared 2 bases from V and 0 bases from J, leaving 10 bases between. In nucleotides, the CDR3 is TGTGCCAGCAGCTTAACTACAGGGCTGAACACTGAAGCTTTCTTT. It encodes CASSLTTGLNTEAFF.

The gene calls are TRBV9 and TRBJ2-1; TRBD2 agrees at 13 bases. Germline V gives CDR1 SGDLS, CDR2 YYNGEE. V shed 0 bases, J shed 7 bases, and the junction held 4 bases outside the gene matches. The CDR3 sequence is 16 residues long. CDR3 bases: TGTGCCAGCAGCGTAGGGAAACTAGCGGGGGGGAATGAGCAGTTCTTC. It translates to CASSVGKLAGGNEQFF.

The chain links TRBV9 to TRBJ2-3, with 8 bases aligning to TRBD2. The ends lost 7 bases at V and 6 bases at J; junction bases unmatched: 13. CDR1 and CDR2 from the germline V gene are SGDLS and YYNGEE. This CDR3 spans 15 amino acids. As DNA, the CDR3 is TGTGCCAGCTCCTCATACGGGGGGGCCGGGGATACGCAGTATTTT. It translates to CASSSYGGAGDTQYF. Full variable domain (missing parts from reference TRBV9 and TRBJ2-3): DSGVTQTPKHLITATGQRVTLRCSPRSGDLSVYWYQQSLDQGLQFLIQYYNGEERAKGNILERFSAQQFPDLHSELNLSSLELGDSALYFCASSSYGGAGDTQYFGPGTRLTVL.

This clonotype was detected many times. CDR3: CASSLLGGGEDEAFF. The DNA for the CDR3 is TGTGCCAGCAGCTTATTAGGGGGAGGTGAGGACGAAGCTTTCTTT. The V call is TRBV7-6, the J call TRBJ1-1, with D perhaps TRBD1 (6 bases). The CDR3 is made up of 15 amino acids. V was shortened by 2 bases and J by 8 bases, with 18 bases between the two germline ends. In germline, CDR1 is SGHVS, CDR2 FNYEAQ.

The chain carries TRBV6-2 or TRBV6-3 and TRBJ2-7; maybe TRBD1 (6 bases). Germline CDR1 MNHEY, CDR2 SVGEGT. V was clipped by 5 bases and J by 4 bases, with 18 bases between them. This CDR3 has 15 amino acids. CDR3 amino acids: CASSRTQGEGYEQYF. CDR3 DNA: TGTGCCAGCAGTAGGACACAGGGAGAAGGGTACGAGCAGTACTTC.

This clonotype appeared many times. The V call is TRBV5-6, the J call TRBJ2-7; perhaps TRBD2 as D (5 bases). CDR1 and CDR2 (germline): SGHDT, YYEEEE. The CDR3 runs 14 residues. Trimming shortened V by 2 bases and J by 3 bases, and 12 bases separated the two germline ends. DNA for the CDR3: TGTGCCAGCAGCTTACGTAGCGCCAACTACGAGCAGTACTTC. This gives the protein CASSLRSANYEQYF.

J is TRBJ1-2 and V is TRBV24-1, with D perhaps matching TRBD1 (5 bases). Between the trimmed V and J ends, which lost 4 bases and 4 bases, there was a span of 15 bases. CDR3 length: 15 residues. CDR1 is KGHDR, CDR2 SFDVKD, per germline. DNA of the CDR3: TGTGCCACCAGTGAACCGACTAGCGGGGGCTATGGCTACACCTTC. Encoded protein: CATSEPTSGGYGYTF.

The V and J genes are TRBV4-2 and TRBJ2-7; no clear D. This CDR3 comprises 16 residues. Germline V CDR1 and CDR2: LGHNA, YNFKEQ. The V end was cut by 4 bases, the J end by 4 bases, with 20 bases between. The CDR3: CASSLTGITAAYEQYF. The CDR3 nucleotides read TGTGCCAGCAGCCTCACCGGAATTACAGCCGCTTACGAGCAGTACTTC.

The chain couples TRBV3-1 to TRBJ2-1; the match to TRBD2 covers 11 bases. CDR1 is LGHDT, CDR2 YNNKEL, per germline (reference sequence). The CDR3 extends over 18 amino acids. The V segment lost 4 bases and the J segment 7 bases; nucleotides outside the gene matches: 15. The CDR3 reads CASSPQVAGGPRVNEQFF. Here the CDR3 DNA reads TGTGCCAGCAGCCCACAGGTAGCGGGGGGGCCCCGGGTAAATGAGCAGTTCTTC.

CDR3 DNA: TGTGCCAGCAGTGAAATTGGAGACTATGGCTACACCTTC. Protein product: CASSEIGDYGYTF. The rearrangement joins TRBV25-1 to TRBJ1-2; D unclear. V shed 2 bases and J shed 3 bases, with 7 bases lying between them. CDR3 length: 13 residues. Germline CDR1 reads MGHDK; CDR2 reads SYGVNS.

Only a few counts were recorded for this clonotype. A much bigger clone sits one base away, suggesting this may be a read error. This chain links TRBV2 with TRBJ1-5; D unresolved. Germline-derived CDR1 and CDR2 are SNHLY and FYNNEI. CDR3 length equals 14 residues. CDR3 amino acids: CAGSARYSNQPQHF. The CDR3 coding sequence is TGTGCCGGCAGTGCAAGATATAGCAATCAGCCCCAGCATTTT. The entire variable domain, with the rest obtained from reference TRBV2 and TRBJ1-5, is as follows: EPEVTQTPSHQVTQMGQEVILRCVPISNHLYFYWYRQILGQKVEFLVSFYNNEISEKSEIFDDQFSVERPDGSNFTLKIRSTKLEDSAMYFCAGSARYSNQPQHFGDGTRLSIL.

This clonotype has only a few counts. The chain is built from TRBV20-1 and TRBJ2-1; 7 bases fit TRBD2. Looked up from germline, CDR1 is DFQATT and CDR2 is SNEGSKA (reference sequence). The CDR3 is 15 residues long. The V segment lost 2 bases and the J segment 9 bases; nucleotides outside the gene matches: 13. CDR3 amino acids: CSARIPGGRILEQFF. CDR3 in DNA: TGCAGTGCTAGAATTCCGGGCGGGAGAATCCTTGAGCAGTTCTTC.

This chain links TRBV20-1 with TRBJ2-3, with D hard to call. Deletions cut 2 bases from V and 11 bases from J, with 11 bases between. CDR3 length: 11 amino acids. From germline, CDR1 is DFQATT and CDR2 SNEGSKA (reference sequence). CDR3 amino acids: CSARQTPRQYF. As DNA, the CDR3 is TGCAGTGCTAGACAAACCCCCAGGCAGTATTTT.

Comments on this clonotype: A much larger clonotype is one base distant, so this may be a read error. The CDR3 protein is CASSMMASRRGDEQYF. The CDR3 DNA is TGTGCCAGTAGTATGATGGCTTCTCGCCGAGGGGACGAGCAGTACTTC. The V and J genes are TRBV19 and TRBJ2-7, with D perhaps given as TRBD1 or TRBD2 (5 bases each). The germline V and J ends were trimmed by 3 bases and 5 bases, with 20 bases remaining between them. CDR1 is LNHDA, CDR2 SQIVND, per germline (reference sequence). This CDR3 region has 16 residues.

This clonotype was seen ten or more times. J is TRBJ2-7 and V is TRBV20-1; TRBD1 agrees at 7 bases. Germline V gene lookup returns CDR1 DFQATT and CDR2 SNEGSKA (reference sequence). The CDR3 covers 13 residues. V was clipped by 1 base and J by 4 bases; unmatched bases: 4. The CDR3 DNA sequence: TGCAGTGCTAGAGTACAGGGGCTTTACGAGCAGTACTTC. It codes for CSARVQGLYEQYF.

This chain links TRBV6-1 with TRBJ1-2; TRBD1 is a possible D gene (6 bases). Germline V gene lookup returns CDR1 MNHNS and CDR2 SASEGT. The V end was cut by 6 bases, the J end by 5 bases, with 13 bases between. There are 13 residues in the CDR3. CDR3 DNA sequence: TGTGCCAGCAGCGCCGACAGGCCTTATGGCTACACCTTC. This encodes CASSADRPYGYTF.

This clonotype was seen a few times. The CDR3 does not close with the conserved phenylalanine or tryptophan, likely indicating a read error. The V call is TRBV4-2, the J call TRBJ1-2, with 7 nucleotides matching TRBD1. This CDR3 comprises 15 residues. Looked up from germline, CDR1 is LGHNA and CDR2 is YNFKEQ. After removal of 4 bases from V and 0 bases from J, the junction contained 5 bases not matched to a gene. The CDR3 here is CASSRGTAPNYGYTL. In DNA, the CDR3 is TGTGCCAGCAGCCGAGGGACAGCCCCTAACTATGGCTACACCCTC.

Only a few counts were recorded for this clonotype. This chain links TRBV25-1 with TRBJ2-7; tentative D call: TRBD1 (6 bases). V gave up 7 bases and J gave up 5 bases, with 9 bases separating them. Germline loops: CDR1 MGHDK, CDR2 SYGVNS. There are 11 residues in the CDR3. The CDR3 DNA is TGTGCCAGCACTTCAGGGGACGAGCAGTACTTC. Translation gives CASTSGDEQYF.

This clonotype was seen once. A single base separates this from a much larger clone, so it may be a read error. The V call is TRBV6-5, the J call TRBJ1-6; 8 positions match TRBD1. CDR1 MNHEY and CDR2 SVGAGI come from the germline V gene. This CDR3 spans 16 amino acids. V lost 5 bases and J lost 5; bases outside the gene matches: 8. This CDR3 is CASSHWTGLDNSPLHF. CDR3 DNA sequence: TGTGCCAGCAGTCACTGGACAGGGCTGGATAATTCACCCCTCCACTTT.

On this clonotype itself: A much larger clone sits a single nucleotide away, making a read error possible. The V gene is TRBV7-2, the J gene TRBJ1-6, with D uncertain. The CDR3 is made up of 15 amino acids. Trimming stripped 5 bases from V and 8 bases from J, with 16 bases between. Germline V gene sequence: CDR1 SGHTA, CDR2 FQGNSA. Here the CDR3 DNA reads TGTGCCAGCAGCCCTAGTAGGGCAGTAGATTCACCCCTCCACTTT. It is translated as CASSPSRAVDSPLHF. The full variable domain, completed using reference TRBV7-2 and TRBJ1-6, is GAGVSQSPSNKVTEKGKDVELRCDPISGHTALYWYRQSLGQGLEFLIYFQGNSAPDKSGLPSDRFSAERTGGSVSTLTIQRTQQEDSAVYLCASSPSRAVDSPLHFGNGTRLTVT.

The chain recombines TRBV5-4 with TRBJ2-7; a weak D match, TRBD1 (6 bases). V was cut by 3 bases and J by 0 bases, with 13 bases left in between. The CDR3 contains 15 residues. Germline CDR1 and CDR2: SGHNT and YYREEE (reference sequence). The CDR3 here is CASSSQGTYSYEQYF. The CDR3 region has the DNA TGTGCCAGCAGCTCACAGGGAACTTACTCCTACGAGCAGTACTTC.